This TCR beta chain was captured by sequencing in a study of PD-L1 blockade in urothelial cancer (dated by TCRdb to 2017 to 2019). Describing the broader study: All patients started therapy around 2014 and received atezolizumab 1,200 mg intravenously every 3 weeks. About 85% of the roughly 30 patients were males with bladder-origin urothelial cancer, and about 65% of the 29 reported a prior smoking history. An ECOG performance status of 0 or 1 was recorded for the patients, and 0 to 3 prior chemotherapy regimens had been received by the patients. Blood samples were analyzed 3 weeks after the start of treatment (second dose) and 6 weeks after the start of treatment. Blood samples gave a median of about 130,000 T cells and some 83,000 unique TCRs, with a median clonality of roughly 0.08. Somatic, immune and clinical correlates of response to PD-L1 blockade with atezolizumab in urothelial cancer were the focus of an exploratory multi-omic analysis. TCR sequencing covered pretreatment tumor samples and matched, serially collected peripheral blood taken before and after atezolizumab treatment. Durable clinical benefit was defined as progression-free survival longer than 6 months, and TCR features were also tested against progression-free and overall survival. Whole exome sequencing and RNA sequencing of pretreatment tumors were performed alongside TCR sequencing in the same patients. Under 10 patients reached durable clinical benefit, while some 21 patients did not. Some 30 patients had pretreatment blood TCR-seq, around 25 had at least one posttreatment blood collection, and around 25 had tumor TCR-seq. Beyond this particular receptor, the publication reports: Among patients with durable benefit, tumor-associated TCR clones showed greater expansion in peripheral blood 3 weeks after treatment started (n of about 21, p = 0.022). A pretreatment peripheral blood TCR clonality below the median was linked to improved progression-free and overall survival. Because the sample size was small (n ≈ 29) and many exploratory analyses were performed, the results are intended to be hypothesis-generating.

This clone came up a few times. The clone's antigen remains unknown. Base qualities were left out, and no much larger clone turns up one base away. From V the trimming removes 3 bases and from J it removes 7 bases, while the gene matches leave 5 bases of the junction unaccounted for. The CDR3 contains 13 residues, cysteine and phenylalanine counted. Only the CDR3 DNA is retained, 39 bases long and in frame from the first base. CDR1 and CDR2 are drawn from the germline V gene: SNHLY, FYNNEI. The intended sense of this specimen's time point label: pretreatment peripheral blood. The cohort comprised around 30 patients with locally advanced or metastatic urothelial carcinoma treated at Memorial Sloan Kettering on a trial protocol. Peripheral blood mononuclear cells were collected pretreatment and during treatment, with between 1 and 8 total time points per patient. The Qiagen DNeasy Blood extraction kit was used to purify genomic DNA from total PBMCs and tumor samples. Collected pretreatment and during treatment, PBMCs were isolated and stored as previously described.

Synthetic TCR analog templates were spiked into each PCR so that absolute template abundance could be estimated from read counts. The immunoSEQ assay was used to amplify TCRbeta CDR3 regions from genomic DNA with bias-controlled V and J gene primers. Sequencing of rearranged TCRbeta segments was done at approximately 20X coverage. In the authors' own workflow: Sequencing errors were corrected by clustering and CDR3s were annotated against IMGT to assign V, D and J genes. Out-of-frame and stop-codon sequences were excluded, and only productive TCRbeta rearrangements were used in downstream analyses. To compute clonality, Shannon entropy was normalized by the log of the number of unique productive sequences and then subtracted from one. Fisher's exact test with Benjamini-Hochberg correction, using a cutoff of adjusted p below 0.01, was how clones that differed between time points or between blood and tumor were identified. The immuneACCESS repertoire file appears here via TCRdb, limited to in-frame rearrangements. These files lack a portion of the clones; in checked studies, under half of the deficit traces to unresolved V genes, and the cause of the others is not known. Clone size and the V and J calls come from that table; the DNA yielded D and trimming. This sample gives around 71,000 clones in total; 85% of them show up just once. The ten largest account for 6.7% of the sample.

Material: PBMCs, obtained around atezolizumab (anti-PD-L1) treatment. Recombination connected TRBV2 to TRBJ1-2; the junction holds 7 bases that match TRBD1. The source is a middle-aged man with urothelial cancer. The CDR3 corresponds to CASSEEGGVGYTF. The bases are TGTGCCAGCAGTGAGGAAGGGGGCGTTGGCTACACCTTC.